A single sample gave rise to the 8 T cell receptor beta chains below, sequenced in a study of blood T cell repertoires in COVID-19. TCRdb's copy holds only in-frame clones and misses some; the assay was immunoSEQ multiplex PCR. The sample carries approximately 160,000 clones, about 80% recorded once. The specimen sequenced was PBMCs or T cells enriched from blood (not recorded which). Receptors were obtained from a man aged 45-60 years who had recovered from COVID-19.

The chain combines TRBV6-6 with TRBJ1-1, with D unclear. The CDR3 extends over 13 amino acids. With 6 bases removed from V and 1 base from J, the gap between germline ends came to 9 bases. Germline V CDR1 and CDR2: MNHNY, SVGAGI (reference sequence). CDR3 in amino acids: CASSLYRNTEAFF. CDR3 sequence (DNA): TGTGCCAGCAGCCTCTACCGGAACACTGAAGCTTTCTTT.

The rearrangement links TRBV3-1 (or the pseudogene TRBV3-2) to TRBJ2-2; D gene ambiguous. The V end lost 2 bases, the J end lost 8 bases, and 6 bases lay between the germline ends. The CDR3 runs 12 residues. The germline V gene encodes CDR1 LGHDT and CDR2 YNNKEL (reference sequence). As DNA, the CDR3 is TGTGCCAGCAGCCAATATCCGGGGGAGCTGTTTTTT. Protein product: CASSQYPGELFF.

V and J are TRBV2 and TRBJ1-6, with a weak D call TRBD1 (5 bases). The CDR3 is 15 amino acids. Germline V gene sequence: CDR1 SNHLY, CDR2 FYNNEI. Trimming took 7 bases from V and 4 from J, leaving 14 bases between them. The CDR3 protein is CASKGLQAYNSPLHF. The DNA of the CDR3 is TGTGCCAGCAAGGGACTCCAGGCTTATAATTCACCCCTCCACTTT.

V is TRBV15 and J is TRBJ1-2; TRBD1 aligns across 9 bases. CDR1 and CDR2 from the germline V gene are LNHNV and YYDKDF (reference sequence). The CDR3 is 15 residues long. V dropped 0 bases and J dropped 7; count of bases not matched to a gene: 6. CDR3 amino acids: CATSRDRDRVSGYTF. The CDR3 DNA follows: TGTGCCACCAGCAGAGATCGGGACAGGGTGTCTGGCTACACCTTC. Combining the CDR3 with reference TRBV15 and TRBJ1-2 gives the whole variable domain DAMVIQNPRYQVTQFGKPVTLSCSQTLNHNVMYWYQQKSSQAPKLLFHYYDKDFNNEADTPDNFQSRRPNTSFCFLDIRSPGLGDTAMYLCATSRDRDRVSGYTFGSGTRLTVV.

The chain is built from TRBV5-1 and TRBJ2-2; 12 bases agree with TRBD2. The CDR3 covers 16 residues. CDR1 and CDR2 (germline): SGHRS, YFSETQ. The ends lost 2 bases at V and 7 bases at J; junction bases unmatched: 6. CDR3 in amino acids: CASSFLTSGGFGELFF. For the CDR3, the DNA is TGCGCCAGCAGCTTCCTGACTAGCGGGGGTTTCGGGGAGCTGTTTTTT.

The chain has TRBV2 and TRBJ1-3; D is perhaps TRBD1 (5 bases). The CDR3 totals 16 residues. CDR1 is SNHLY, CDR2 FYNNEI, per germline. The germline V and J ends were trimmed by 7 bases and 0 bases, with 16 bases remaining between them. DNA of the CDR3: TGTGCCAGCACGGACCGGACGGGGGGCTCTGGAAACACCATATATTTT. Translating gives CASTDRTGGSGNTIYF.

This clone was seen only a few times. The chain has TRBV14 and TRBJ1-6; perhaps TRBD1 as D (5 bases). CDR1 is SGHDN and CDR2 is FVKESK in the germline V gene. V was clipped by 4 bases and J by 7 bases, with 14 bases between them. The CDR3 is made up of 15 amino acids. The CDR3 sequence is CASSLTTGPNSPLHF. The CDR3 DNA sequence: TGTGCCAGCAGCCTAACTACAGGACCCAATTCACCCCTCCACTTT. The full variable domain, in which reference TRBV14 and TRBJ1-6 provide the parts outside the CDR3, is EAGVTQFPSHSVIEKGQTVTLRCDPISGHDNLYWYRRVMGKEIKFLLHFVKESKQDESGMPNNRFLAERTGGTYSTLKVQPAELEDSGVYFCASSLTTGPNSPLHFGNGTRLTVT.

The V gene is TRBV7-9, the J gene TRBJ2-7, with D possibly being TRBD1 (6 bases). Germline V CDR1 and CDR2: SEHNR, FQNEAQ (reference sequence). There are 16 residues in the CDR3. The ends were cut back, 0 bases at V and 3 bases at J, with 15 bases in the middle. CDR3 nucleotides: TGTGCCAGCAGCTTAGCGGGAAGGACAGTCATCTACGAGCAGTACTTC. It translates to CASSLAGRTVIYEQYF.